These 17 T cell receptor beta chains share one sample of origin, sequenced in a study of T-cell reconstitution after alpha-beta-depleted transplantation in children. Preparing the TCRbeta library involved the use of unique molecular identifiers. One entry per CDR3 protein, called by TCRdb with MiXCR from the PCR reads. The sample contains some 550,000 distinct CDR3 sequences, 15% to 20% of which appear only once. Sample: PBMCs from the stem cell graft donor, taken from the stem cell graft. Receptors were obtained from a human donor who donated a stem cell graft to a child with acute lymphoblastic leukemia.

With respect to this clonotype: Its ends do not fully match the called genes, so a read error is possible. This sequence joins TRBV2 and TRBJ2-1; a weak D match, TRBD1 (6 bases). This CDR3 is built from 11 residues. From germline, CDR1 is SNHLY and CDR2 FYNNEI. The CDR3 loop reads CASSLQDRPYF. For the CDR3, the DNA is TGTGCCAGCAGCCTCCAGGACAGACCCTACTTC.

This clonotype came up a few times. CDR3 region: CAISDSRGLAGGHEQFF. The CDR3 DNA reads as TGTGCCATCAGTGATTCCCGCGGACTAGCGGGAGGGCATGAGCAGTTCTTC. The chain is built from TRBV10-3 and TRBJ2-1; 15 bases match TRBD2. The V segment lost 3 bases and the J segment 8 bases; nucleotides outside the gene matches: 8. CDR3 length equals 17 residues. From germline, CDR1 is ENHRY and CDR2 SYGVKD.

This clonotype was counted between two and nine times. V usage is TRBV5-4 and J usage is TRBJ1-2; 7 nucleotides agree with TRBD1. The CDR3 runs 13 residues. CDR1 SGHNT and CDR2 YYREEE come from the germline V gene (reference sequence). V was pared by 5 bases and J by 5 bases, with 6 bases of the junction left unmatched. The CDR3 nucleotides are TGTGCCAGCAGGGAGGGGACAGCATATGGCTACACCTTC. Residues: CASREGTAYGYTF.

CDR3 region: CASSLLNRAYEQYF. CDR3 bases: TGTGCCAGCAGCTTGCTGAACCGGGCTTACGAGCAGTACTTC. The chain is built from TRBV5-6 and TRBJ2-7; D gene ambiguous. The CDR3 contains 14 residues. Trimming cost V 1 base and J 4 bases, with 12 bases left between them. CDR1 is SGHDT, CDR2 YYEEEE, per germline. Full variable domain (outside the CDR3, taken from reference TRBV5-6 and TRBJ2-7): DAGVTQSPTHLIKTRGQQVTLRCSPKSGHDTVSWYQQALGQGPQFIFQYYEEEERQRGNFPDRFSGHQFPNYSSELNVNALLLGDSALYLCASSLLNRAYEQYFGPGTRLTVT.

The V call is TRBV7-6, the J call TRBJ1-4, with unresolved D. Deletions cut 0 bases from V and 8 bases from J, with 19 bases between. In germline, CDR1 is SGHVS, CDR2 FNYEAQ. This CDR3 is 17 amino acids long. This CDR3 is CASSLAWGFAANEKLFF. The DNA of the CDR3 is TGTGCCAGCAGCTTAGCGTGGGGTTTTGCGGCGAACGAAAAACTGTTTTTT.

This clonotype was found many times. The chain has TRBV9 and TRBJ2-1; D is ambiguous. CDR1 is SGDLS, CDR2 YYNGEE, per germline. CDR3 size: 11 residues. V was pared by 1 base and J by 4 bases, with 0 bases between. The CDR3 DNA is TGTGCCAGCAGCGTATACAATGAGCAGTTCTTC. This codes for CASSVYNEQFF. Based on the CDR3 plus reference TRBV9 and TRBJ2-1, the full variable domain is DSGVTQTPKHLITATGQRVTLRCSPRSGDLSVYWYQQSLDQGLQFLIQYYNGEERAKGNILERFSAQQFPDLHSELNLSSLELGDSALYFCASSVYNEQFFGPGTRLTVL.

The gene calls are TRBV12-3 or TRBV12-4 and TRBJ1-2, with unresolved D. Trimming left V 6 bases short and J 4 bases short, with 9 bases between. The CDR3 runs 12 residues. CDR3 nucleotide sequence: TGTGCCAGCAGCCCTAGGCGCTATGGCTACACCTTC. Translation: CASSPRRYGYTF.

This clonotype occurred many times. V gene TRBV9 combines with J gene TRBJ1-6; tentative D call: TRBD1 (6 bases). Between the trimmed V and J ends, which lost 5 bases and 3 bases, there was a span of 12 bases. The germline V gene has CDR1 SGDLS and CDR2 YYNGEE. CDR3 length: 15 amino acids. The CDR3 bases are TGTGCCAGCAGAATTACGGACAGCTATAATTCACCCCTCCACTTT. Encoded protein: CASRITDSYNSPLHF. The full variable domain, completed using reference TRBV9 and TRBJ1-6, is DSGVTQTPKHLITATGQRVTLRCSPRSGDLSVYWYQQSLDQGLQFLIQYYNGEERAKGNILERFSAQQFPDLHSELNLSSLELGDSALYFCASRITDSYNSPLHFGNGTRLTVT.

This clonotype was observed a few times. The CDR3 bases are TGTGCCAGCAGTGGCTACCTATTCTCCTACGAGCAGTACTTC. Translated, it gives CASSGYLFSYEQYF. The V call is TRBV25-1, the J call TRBJ2-7; D is ambiguous. Trimming cost V 4 bases and J 0 bases, with 10 bases left between them. This CDR3 is 14 amino acids long. Germline V gene data show CDR1 as MGHDK and CDR2 as SYGVNS.

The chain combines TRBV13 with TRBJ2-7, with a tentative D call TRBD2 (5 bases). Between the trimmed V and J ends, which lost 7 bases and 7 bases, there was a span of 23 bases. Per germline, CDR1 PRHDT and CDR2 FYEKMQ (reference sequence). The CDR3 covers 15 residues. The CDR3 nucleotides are TGTGCCAGCATCCTCGGGGAGAGCAGACTACGGGAGCAGTACTTC. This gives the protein CASILGESRLREQYF.

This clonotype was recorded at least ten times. The CDR3: CASSLGTSATYEQYF. CDR3 nucleotides: TGCGCCAGCAGCTTGGGGACTAGCGCAACCTACGAGCAGTACTTC. This sequence joins TRBV5-1 and TRBJ2-7; 9 bases fit TRBD2. Trimming took 0 bases from V and 2 from J; bases not matched to a gene: 3. CDR1 is SGHRS, CDR2 YFSETQ, per germline. The CDR3 extends over 15 amino acids.

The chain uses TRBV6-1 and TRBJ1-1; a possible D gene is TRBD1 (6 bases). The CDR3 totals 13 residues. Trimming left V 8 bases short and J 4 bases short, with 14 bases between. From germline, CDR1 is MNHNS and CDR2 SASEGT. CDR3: CASGGRGRTEAFF. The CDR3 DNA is TGTGCCAGCGGAGGACGGGGGCGCACTGAAGCTTTCTTT.

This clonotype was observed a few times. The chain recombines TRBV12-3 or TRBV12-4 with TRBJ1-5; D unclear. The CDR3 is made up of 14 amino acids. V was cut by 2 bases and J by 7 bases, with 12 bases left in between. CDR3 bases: TGTGCCAGCAGTTTAAGAGGCGAAACGCAGCCCCAGCATTTT. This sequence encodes CASSLRGETQPQHF.

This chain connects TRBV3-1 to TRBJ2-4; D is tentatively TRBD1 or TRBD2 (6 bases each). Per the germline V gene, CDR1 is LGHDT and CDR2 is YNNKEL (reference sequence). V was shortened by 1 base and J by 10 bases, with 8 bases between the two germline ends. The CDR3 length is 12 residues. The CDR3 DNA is TGTGCCAGCAGCCAAGTAGGGGGGATTCAGTACTTC. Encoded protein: CASSQVGGIQYF.

The CDR3 loop reads CASSSAGGGSTEAFF. In nucleotides, the CDR3 is TGCGCCAGCAGCTCCGCAGGAGGGGGGTCCACTGAAGCTTTCTTT. J is TRBJ1-1 and V is TRBV5-1, with D maybe TRBD1 (6 bases). CDR1 SGHRS and CDR2 YFSETQ come from the germline V gene. The CDR3 spans 15 residues. Trimming removed 3 bases at V and 4 bases at J, with 16 bases between.

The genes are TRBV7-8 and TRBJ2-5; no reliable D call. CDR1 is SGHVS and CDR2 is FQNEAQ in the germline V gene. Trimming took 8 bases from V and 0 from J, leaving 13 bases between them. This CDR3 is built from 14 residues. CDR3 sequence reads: CASSDILYQETQYF. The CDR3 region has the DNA TGTGCCAGCTCAGACATCCTGTACCAAGAGACCCAGTACTTC.

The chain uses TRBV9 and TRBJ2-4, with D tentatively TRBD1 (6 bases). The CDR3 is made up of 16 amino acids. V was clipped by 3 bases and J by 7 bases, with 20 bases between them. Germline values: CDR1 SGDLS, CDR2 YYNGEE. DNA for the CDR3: TGTGCCAGCAGCGGCCCAGGGGACACAGGATGGAACATTCAGTACTTC. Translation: CASSGPGDTGWNIQYF. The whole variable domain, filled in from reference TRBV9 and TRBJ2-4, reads DSGVTQTPKHLITATGQRVTLRCSPRSGDLSVYWYQQSLDQGLQFLIQYYNGEERAKGNILERFSAQQFPDLHSELNLSSLELGDSALYFCASSGPGDTGWNIQYFGAGTRLSVL.